This T cell receptor (beta chain) appears in the sequencing data of a study of beta chain features in type 1 diabetes. Study-level information: On cell yields, gender and age, patients and healthy donors were similar. Regarding the study as a whole: A pattern of fewer insertions and more deletions at VDJ junctions was seen in type 1 diabetes patients.

Concerning this clone itself: No antigen is known for it.

CDR3 length equals 12 residues. Germline values: CDR1 SQVTM, CDR2 ANQGSEA. Unmatched junction bases numbered 1, after V lost 3 bases and J lost 4 bases. Sequenced material consisted of expressed TCRB transcripts (all of the isolated RNA was reverse transcribed). Libraries were prepared by immunoSEQ multiplex PCR; TCRdb keeps only in-frame clonotypes and omits some of them. The top ten hold around 0.02% of the sample, which has 900,000 or so clones, roughly a sixth seen once. The TCR comes from a woman younger than 35 in good health. Material for sequencing was naive CD4+ T cells from blood. V usage is TRBV29-1 and J usage is TRBJ2-7; TRBD1 matches 9 bases. The CDR3 loop reads CSVETGGYEQYF. DNA for the CDR3: TGCAGCGTTGAGACAGGGGGGTACGAGCAGTACTTC.